This T cell receptor beta chain came from a study of cytomegalovirus exposure and HLA in healthy donors. Use of 60 Vbeta and 13 Jbeta primers characterized the PCR. TCRdb's table, derived via immunoSEQ multiplex PCR, lists solely in-frame clones and lacks some. This table holds 240,000 or so clones, roughly 82% found once. Germline V lookup: CDR1 SGHTA, CDR2 FQGNSA. J lost 5 bases, V lost 5 bases, and 12 bases had no gene match. The CDR3 spans 17 residues. The rearrangement uses TRBV7-2 and TRBJ1-4; 9 bases are a match to TRBD1. Sequenced: PBMCs. This receptor was taken from a woman between 35 and 50 years old in good health and CMV-seropositive. CDR3 in DNA: TGTGCCAGCAGCCTAATACAGGGGGCGGGAATAAATGAAAAACTGTTTTTT. Encoded protein: CASSLIQGAGINEKLFF. The variable domain in full, with the rest retrieved from reference TRBV7-2 and TRBJ1-4, is GAGVSQSPSNKVTEKGKDVELRCDPISGHTALYWYRQSLGQGLEFLIYFQGNSAPDKSGLPSDRFSAERTGGSVSTLTIQRTQQEDSAVYLCASSLIQGAGINEKLFFGSGTQLSVL.